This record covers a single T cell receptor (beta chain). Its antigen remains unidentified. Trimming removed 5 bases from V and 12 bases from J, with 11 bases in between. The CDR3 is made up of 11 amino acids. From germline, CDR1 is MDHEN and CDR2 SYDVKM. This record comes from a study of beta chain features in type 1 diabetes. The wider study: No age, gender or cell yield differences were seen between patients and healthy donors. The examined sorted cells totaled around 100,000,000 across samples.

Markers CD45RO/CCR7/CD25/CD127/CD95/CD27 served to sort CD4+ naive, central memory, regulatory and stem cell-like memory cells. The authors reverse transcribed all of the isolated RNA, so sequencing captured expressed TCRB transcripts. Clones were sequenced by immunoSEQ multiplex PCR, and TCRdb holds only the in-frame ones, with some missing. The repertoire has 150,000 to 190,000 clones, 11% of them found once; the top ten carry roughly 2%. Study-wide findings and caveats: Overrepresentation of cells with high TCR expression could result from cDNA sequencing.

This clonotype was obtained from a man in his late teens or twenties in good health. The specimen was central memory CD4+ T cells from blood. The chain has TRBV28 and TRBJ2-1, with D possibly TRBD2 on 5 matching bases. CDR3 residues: CASSQERVQFF. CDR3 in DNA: TGTGCCAGCAGTCAGGAGAGGGTGCAGTTCTTC.